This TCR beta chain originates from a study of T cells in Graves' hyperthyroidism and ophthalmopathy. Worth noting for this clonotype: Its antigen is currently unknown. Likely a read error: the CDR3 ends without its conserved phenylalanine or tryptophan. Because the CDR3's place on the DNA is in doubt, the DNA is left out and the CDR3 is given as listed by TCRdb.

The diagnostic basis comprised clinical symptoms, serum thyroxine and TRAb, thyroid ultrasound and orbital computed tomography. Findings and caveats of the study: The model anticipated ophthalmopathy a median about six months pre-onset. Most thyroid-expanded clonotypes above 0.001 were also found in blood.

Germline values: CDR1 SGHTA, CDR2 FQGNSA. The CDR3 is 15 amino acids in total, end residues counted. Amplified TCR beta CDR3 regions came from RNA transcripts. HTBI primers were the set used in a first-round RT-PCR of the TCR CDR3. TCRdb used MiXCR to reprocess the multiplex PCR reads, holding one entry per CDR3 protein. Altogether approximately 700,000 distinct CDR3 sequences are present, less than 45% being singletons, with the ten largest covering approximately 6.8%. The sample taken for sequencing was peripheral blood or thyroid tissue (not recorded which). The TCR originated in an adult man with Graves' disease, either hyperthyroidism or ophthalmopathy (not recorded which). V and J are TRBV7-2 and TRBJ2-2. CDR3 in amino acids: CASSLWGANTGELLL.